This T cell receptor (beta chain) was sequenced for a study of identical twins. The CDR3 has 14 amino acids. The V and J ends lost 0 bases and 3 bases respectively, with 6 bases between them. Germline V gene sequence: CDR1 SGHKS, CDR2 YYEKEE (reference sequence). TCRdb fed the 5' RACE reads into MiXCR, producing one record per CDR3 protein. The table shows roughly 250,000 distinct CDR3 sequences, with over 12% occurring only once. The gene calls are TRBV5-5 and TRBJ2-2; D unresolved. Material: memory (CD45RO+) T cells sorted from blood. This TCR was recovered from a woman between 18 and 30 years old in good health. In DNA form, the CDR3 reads TGTGCCAGCAGCTTGGGGGTCCACACCGGGGAGCTGTTTTTT. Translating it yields CASSLGVHTGELFF. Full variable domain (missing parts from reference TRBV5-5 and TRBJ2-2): DAGVTQSPTHLIKTRGQQVTLRCSPISGHKSVSWYQQVLGQGPQFIFQYYEKEERGRGNFPDRFSARQFPNYSSELNVNALLLGDSALYLCASSLGVHTGELFFGEGSRLTVL.